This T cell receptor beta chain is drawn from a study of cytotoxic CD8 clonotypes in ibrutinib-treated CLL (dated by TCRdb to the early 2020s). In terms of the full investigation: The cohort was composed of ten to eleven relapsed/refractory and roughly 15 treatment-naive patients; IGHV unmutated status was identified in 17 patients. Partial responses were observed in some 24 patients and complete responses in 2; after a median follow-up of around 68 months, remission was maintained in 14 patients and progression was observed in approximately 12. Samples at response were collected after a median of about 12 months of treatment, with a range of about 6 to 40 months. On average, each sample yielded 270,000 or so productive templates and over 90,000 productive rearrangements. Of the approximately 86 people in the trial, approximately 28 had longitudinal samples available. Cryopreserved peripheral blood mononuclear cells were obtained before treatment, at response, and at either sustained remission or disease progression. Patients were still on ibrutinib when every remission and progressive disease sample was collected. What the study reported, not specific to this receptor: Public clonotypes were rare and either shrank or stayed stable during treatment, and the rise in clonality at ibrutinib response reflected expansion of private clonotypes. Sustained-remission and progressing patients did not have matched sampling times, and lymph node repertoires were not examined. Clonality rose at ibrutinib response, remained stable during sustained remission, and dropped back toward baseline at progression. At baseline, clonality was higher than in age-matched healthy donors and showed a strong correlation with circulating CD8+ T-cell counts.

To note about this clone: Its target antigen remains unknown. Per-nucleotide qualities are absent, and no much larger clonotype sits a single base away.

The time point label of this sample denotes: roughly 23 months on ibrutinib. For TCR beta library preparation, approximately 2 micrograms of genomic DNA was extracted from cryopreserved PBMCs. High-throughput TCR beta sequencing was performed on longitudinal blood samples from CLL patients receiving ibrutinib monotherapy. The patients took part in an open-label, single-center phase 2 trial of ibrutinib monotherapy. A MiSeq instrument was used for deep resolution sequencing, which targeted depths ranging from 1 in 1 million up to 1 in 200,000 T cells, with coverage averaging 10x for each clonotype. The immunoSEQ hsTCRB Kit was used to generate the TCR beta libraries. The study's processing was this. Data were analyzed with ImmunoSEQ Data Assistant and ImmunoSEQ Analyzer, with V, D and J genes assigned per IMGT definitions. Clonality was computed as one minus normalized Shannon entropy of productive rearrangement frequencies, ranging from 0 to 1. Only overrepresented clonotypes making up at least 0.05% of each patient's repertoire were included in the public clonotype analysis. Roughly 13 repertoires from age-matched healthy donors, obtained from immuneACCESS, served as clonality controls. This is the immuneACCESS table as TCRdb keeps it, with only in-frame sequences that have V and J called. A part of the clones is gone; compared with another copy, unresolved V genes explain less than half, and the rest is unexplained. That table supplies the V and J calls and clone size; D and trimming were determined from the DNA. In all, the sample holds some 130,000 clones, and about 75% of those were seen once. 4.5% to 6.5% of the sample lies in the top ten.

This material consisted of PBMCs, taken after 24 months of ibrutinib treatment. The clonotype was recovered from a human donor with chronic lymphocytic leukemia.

The CDR3 protein sequence reads: CASSQEQGSYGYTF. Here is the DNA: TGCGCCAGCAGCCAAGAACAGGGCTCCTATGGCTACACCTTC. The rearrangement combines TRBV4-3 with TRBJ1-2; the D region possibly corresponds to TRBD1 (6 bases align). From the cysteine up to the phenylalanine, the CDR3 has a length of 14 residues. Only the CDR3 DNA stays, 42 bases, in frame from base 1. The trim is 0 bases for V and 4 bases for J, with a gap of 9 bases between the germline ends. For CDR1 and CDR2, the germline V gene lists LGHNA and YSLEER.